The source of this T cell receptor (beta chain) is a study of blood T cells in healthy people across ages. For the study at large: The template switching approach captured approximately one barcoded beta molecule for every two T cells.

A J-beta primer mix and a sample-barcoded 5' primer were used in a second PCR of about 7 to 12 cycles. TCRdb processed the 5' RACE reads anew with MiXCR; each CDR3 protein has one entry. Of some 1.4 million distinct CDR3 sequences listed, around 39% were seen once; the top ten hold 6.5% to 10%. CDR1 LGHDT and CDR2 YNNKEL come from the germline V gene (reference sequence). The CDR3 length is 12 residues. About this clonotype itself: The junction differs from germline at one of its ends, possibly a read error.

The source is a woman aged 18 to 35 in good health. V and J are TRBV3-1 and TRBJ2-7; D call uncertain. The sequencing input was blood. The CDR3 here is CAGSQDLREQYF. The CDR3 DNA follows: TGTGCCGGCAGCCAAGATCTGAGGGAGCAGTACTTC.